This TCR beta chain was recovered during a study of T cells in Graves' hyperthyroidism and ophthalmopathy. The table lists this clonotype with many counts. Trimming stripped 4 bases from V and 1 base from J, with 7 bases between. Germline V gene data show CDR1 as SQVTM and CDR2 as ANQGSEA. The CDR3 runs 12 residues. The investigators amplified TCR beta CDR3 regions from RNA transcripts. HTBI primers were used for first-round RT-PCR of the TCR CDR3. TCRdb re-called the multiplex PCR reads through MiXCR, storing one row per CDR3 protein. The table has roughly 500,000 distinct CDR3 sequences, approximately 25% seen once; the top ten hold about 11%.

V and J are TRBV29-1 and TRBJ1-1; tentatively, D is TRBD1 (6 bases). The TCR comes from a woman younger than 45 with Graves' ophthalmopathy. Sequencing was done on a sample of blood. CDR3: CSVARGNTEAFF. CDR3 DNA: TGCAGCGTTGCCAGGGGGAACACTGAAGCTTTCTTT.